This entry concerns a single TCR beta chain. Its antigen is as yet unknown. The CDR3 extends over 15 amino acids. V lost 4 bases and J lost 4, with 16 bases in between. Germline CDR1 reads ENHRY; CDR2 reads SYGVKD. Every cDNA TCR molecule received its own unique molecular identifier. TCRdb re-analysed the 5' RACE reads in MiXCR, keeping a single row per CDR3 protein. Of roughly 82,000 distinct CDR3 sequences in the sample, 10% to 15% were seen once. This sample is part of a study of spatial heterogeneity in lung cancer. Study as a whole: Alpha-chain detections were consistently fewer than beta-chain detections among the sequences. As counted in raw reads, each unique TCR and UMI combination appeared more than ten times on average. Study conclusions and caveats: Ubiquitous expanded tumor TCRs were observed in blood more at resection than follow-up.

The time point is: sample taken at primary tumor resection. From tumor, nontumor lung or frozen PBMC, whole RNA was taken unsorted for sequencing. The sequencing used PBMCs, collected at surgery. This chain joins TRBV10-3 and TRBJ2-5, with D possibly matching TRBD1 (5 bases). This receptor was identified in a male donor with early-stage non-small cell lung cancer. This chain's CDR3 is CAISVGQGSGETQYF. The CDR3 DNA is TGTGCCATCAGTGTAGGGCAGGGATCGGGAGAGACCCAGTACTTC.